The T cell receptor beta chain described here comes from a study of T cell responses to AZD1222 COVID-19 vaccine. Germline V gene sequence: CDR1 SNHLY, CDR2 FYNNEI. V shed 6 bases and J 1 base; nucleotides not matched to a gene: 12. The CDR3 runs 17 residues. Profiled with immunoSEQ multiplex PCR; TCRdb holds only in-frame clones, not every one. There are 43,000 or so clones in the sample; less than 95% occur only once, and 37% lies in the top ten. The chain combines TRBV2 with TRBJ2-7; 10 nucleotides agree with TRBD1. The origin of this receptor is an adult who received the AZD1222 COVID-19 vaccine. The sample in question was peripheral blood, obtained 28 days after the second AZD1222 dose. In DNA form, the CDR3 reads TGTGCCAGCAGGGACAGGGGGATGAGTGCAAGGTCCTACGAGCAGTACTTC. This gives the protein CASRDRGMSARSYEQYF.